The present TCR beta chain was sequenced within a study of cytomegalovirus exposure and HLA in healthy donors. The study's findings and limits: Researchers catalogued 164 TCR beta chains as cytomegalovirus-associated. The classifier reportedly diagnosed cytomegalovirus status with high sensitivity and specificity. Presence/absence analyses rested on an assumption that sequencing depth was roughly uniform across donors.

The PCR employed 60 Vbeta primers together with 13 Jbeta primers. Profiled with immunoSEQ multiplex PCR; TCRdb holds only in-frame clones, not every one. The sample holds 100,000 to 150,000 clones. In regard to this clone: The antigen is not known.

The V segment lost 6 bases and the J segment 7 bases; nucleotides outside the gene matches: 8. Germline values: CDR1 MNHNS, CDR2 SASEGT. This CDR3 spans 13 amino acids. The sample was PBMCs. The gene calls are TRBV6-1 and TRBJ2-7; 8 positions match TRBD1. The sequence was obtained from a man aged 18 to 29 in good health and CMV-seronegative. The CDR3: CASSRDRLGEQYF. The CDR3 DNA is TGTGCCAGCAGCCGGGACAGGCTAGGGGAGCAGTACTTC.